The entry that follows covers one T cell receptor (beta chain) sequence. Its antigen is unknown. Base-call qualities are not available, and no considerably larger clone is one nucleotide away. Library construction relied on the immunoSEQ multiplex PCR assay. Adaptive Biotechnologies carried out TCRB amplification, library preparation, sequencing and preliminary bioinformatics at Survey level resolution. For TCRB sequencing, genomic DNA from sorted cTfh populations was amplified by multiplex PCR. The authors' analysis ran thus. In R, clonality was calculated as 1 minus the normalized Shannon entropy, and the Gini index was computed using the R package ineq. Overlap score was the summed counts of shared sequences divided by total counts of all sequences in both compared samples. Fisher's exact test, with an assumed theoretical repertoire of 10^7 TCRB sequences, was used to assess the significance of shared clonotypes. In TCRdb, the immuneACCESS table is reduced to in-frame sequences with V and J assigned. These tables do not hold every clone; where another copy was compared, an unresolved V gene accounts for under half, and the others remain unexplained. That table is the source of V, J and clone size, and D and trimming were worked out from the DNA. The sample includes some 8,300 clones, with 75% to 85% observed a single time. Jointly, the top ten make up over 2.5% of the sample.

The junction carries 10 bases between V and J, which are trimmed by 2 bases and 2 bases respectively. CDR1 and CDR2, per the germline V gene (reference sequence), are MNHEY and SMNVEV. The CDR3, cysteine through phenylalanine, is 15 amino acids long. Only the CDR3 DNA is retained, 45 bases long and in frame from the first base. This entry is derived from a study of follicular helper T cells after annual influenza vaccination (dated by TCRdb to the late 2010s). Some background on the complete study: Blood was drawn on days 0, 7 and 28 after each seasonal influenza vaccination. The 2013-2014 samples were cryopreserved, while the 2015 samples were processed right after collection. One week after vaccination, a second recruited cohort of about a dozen subjects (Table S1) displayed a similar ICOS+CD38+ cTfh response. Multi-year samples were available from six subjects, with four subjects covering two vaccination seasons and two subjects covering three seasons. Some subjects were followed across successive annual vaccinations spanning the 2013-2014, 2014-2015 and 2015-2016 seasons to study recall of cTfh clones. The research as a whole found: ICOS+CD38+ cTfh clonality correlated with the frequency of that population, and its change correlated with the change in circulating plasmablast frequency. Only 10-20% of analyzed cells yielded productive TCRB sequences, so sampling of rare clonotypes was not possible. A recurrent oligoclonal ICOS+CD38+ cTfh response containing tetramer and AIM influenza-specific clonotypes was recalled by successive annual vaccinations. Day 7 ICOS+CD38+ clones were most often found later in ICOS-CD38- cTfh, suggesting that subset may serve as a memory reservoir.

The time point label, read with the paper, signifies: 2013-2014 season, 7 days after vaccination. Adults were given seasonal inactivated influenza vaccine (Fluvarix), and sorted blood CD4 subsets were followed by TCRB sequencing before and after vaccination. Subjects were considered eligible if community-dwelling and if influenza vaccine had not been received in the prior 6 months. Subjects were excluded for influenza vaccine contraindications, substance abuse, HIV/AIDS, active malignancy, immunomodulatory medication, or active illness such as respiratory infection. At each time point, about 35 to 100 mL of blood was collected. Circulating Tfh were defined as non-naive CD4+CXCR5+PD-1+ cells and sorted into ICOS+CD38+ and ICOS-CD38- fractions. Ficoll-Paque PLUS or SepMate separation was used to isolate PBMC. Cell subsets were sorted from PBMC on a BD FACS Aria before DNA extraction.

Recombination joined TRBV27 with TRBJ1-3; TRBD1 could be the D gene, as 5 bases match. This TCR derives from an adult who received the influenza vaccine. Here the sequenced sample was CXCR5+ CD38- circulating T follicular helper cells from blood, taken 7 days after influenza vaccination. The cell subset or site label here, explained by the study, means: circulating Tfh, non-naive CD4+CXCR5+PD-1+ (ICOS+CD38+ or ICOS-CD38-). The bases are TGTGCCAGCAGTTTAAAGGGGTTCGCTGGAAACACCATATATTTT. This sequence encodes CASSLKGFAGNTIYF.